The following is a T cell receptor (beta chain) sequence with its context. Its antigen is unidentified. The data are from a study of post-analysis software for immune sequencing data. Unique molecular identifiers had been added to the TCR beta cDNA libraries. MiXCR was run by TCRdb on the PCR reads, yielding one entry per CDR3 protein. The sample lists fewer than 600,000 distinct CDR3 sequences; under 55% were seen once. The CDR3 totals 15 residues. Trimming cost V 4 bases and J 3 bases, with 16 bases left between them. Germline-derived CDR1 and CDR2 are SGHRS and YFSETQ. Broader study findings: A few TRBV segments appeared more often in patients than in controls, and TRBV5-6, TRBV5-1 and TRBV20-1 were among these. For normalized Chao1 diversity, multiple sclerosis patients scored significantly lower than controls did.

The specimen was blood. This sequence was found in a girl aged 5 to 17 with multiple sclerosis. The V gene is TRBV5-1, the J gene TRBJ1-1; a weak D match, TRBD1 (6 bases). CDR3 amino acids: CASSPRGTLDTEAFF. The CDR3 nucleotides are TGCGCCAGCAGCCCCAGAGGGACACTTGACACTGAAGCTTTCTTT. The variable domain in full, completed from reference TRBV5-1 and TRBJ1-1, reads KAGVTQTPRYLIKTRGQQVTLSCSPISGHRSVSWYQQTPGQGLQFLFEYFSETQRNKGNFPGRFSGRQFSNSRSEMNVSTLELGDSALYLCASSPRGTLDTEAFFGQGTRLTVV.